This TCR beta chain emerged from a study of T cells expressing NK-cell markers. Germline V gene data show CDR1 as SQVTM and CDR2 as ANQGSEA. The CDR3 has 12 amino acids. The cDNA for TCR beta came from 5'RACE template switching with UMIs. TCRdb re-called the 5' RACE reads; one entry per CDR3 protein, DNA not given. The sample includes about 300,000 distinct CDR3 sequences. The rearrangement joins TRBV29-1 to TRBJ1-1; the TCRdb call, TRBD1, lacks DNA for checking. Sequencing was performed on blood T cells: a sorted CD56 or NKG2C T cell subset, CD4+ or CD8+ T cells, or bulk PBMC T cells (not recorded which). This TCR was recovered from a woman between 18 and 69 years old in good health. CDR3 in amino acids: CSVTRTGSEAFF.